This TCR beta chain was captured in a study of graft-versus-host responses after intestinal transplantation. Looking at the study overall: Recipients had transplants, and these were multivisceral, liver-intestinal, or isolated intestinal. Overall study findings and caveats: With peak circulating GvH clone levels came an association with early post-transplant HvG declines. Recipient-marrow GvH clones were detected, some having first appeared in ileum or blood.

Only in-frame clones appear in the TCRdb table, and some are missing; sequencing was by immunoSEQ multiplex PCR. The table has some 6,700 clones, approximately 89% seen once; the top ten hold over 4.5%. Of note for this clone: The antigen remains unidentified.

V was pared by 2 bases and J by 6 bases, with 0 bases of the junction left unmatched. This CDR3 region has 13 residues. Germline assignment: CDR1 MNHEY and CDR2 SMNVEV (reference sequence). J is TRBJ2-2 and V is TRBV27; the match to TRBD1 covers 7 bases. The sequenced sample was PBMCs, obtained 83 days after transplant. The receptor comes from a human patient who received an intestinal transplant, so some T cells may come from the graft donor. The CDR3 sequence is CASSLQGAGELFF. CDR3 in DNA: TGTGCCAGCAGTTTACAGGGGGCCGGGGAGCTGTTTTTT.